The TCR beta chain described here comes from a study of cytomegalovirus exposure and HLA in healthy donors. Trimming removed 0 bases from V and 6 bases from J, with 11 bases in between. The CDR3 is 14 amino acids. Germline values: CDR1 SGHRS, CDR2 YFSETQ. PCR used 60 Vbeta primers and 13 Jbeta primers. Profiling relied on immunoSEQ multiplex PCR, and the TCRdb table lists in-frame clones only, not all of them. The table records roughly 190,000 clones, 65% to 85% of them present only once. Sequences were obtained from PBMCs. The rearrangement links TRBV5-1 to TRBJ2-3; possible D gene TRBD1, 6 bases. This sequence originates from a young man in good health and CMV-seronegative. CDR3 protein: CASSLERTGDTQYF. The CDR3 DNA reads as TGCGCCAGCAGCTTGGAACGAACAGGGGATACGCAGTATTTT.